Listed below are T cell receptor beta chains from one sample, sequenced in a study of cytomegalovirus exposure and HLA in healthy donors. Sequencing was performed with immunoSEQ multiplex PCR; in TCRdb, only in-frame clones are kept and a portion is missing. The data contain about 43,000 clones, around 53% of them singletons. The sample comprised PBMCs. The receptors were sampled from a man aged 60 to 75 in good health and CMV-seronegative. The CDR3 runs from the conserved cysteine through the conserved F or W. The order of the fields is clone size, J gene, V gene, CDR3 length, D gene, CDR3 DNA, CDR3 protein. D genes are given only for firm matches. Clone size is not always given. Where it is, it says once, few, many or a class for expanded clones.

clone_size: -; j_call: TRBJ1-2; v_call: TRBV11-2; cdr3_length: 14; d_call: -; cdr3_nt: TGTGCCAGCAGCCTAACGGGTACTAACTATGGCTACACCTTC; cdr3_aa: CASSLTGTNYGYTF
clone_size: -; j_call: TRBJ2-3; v_call: TRBV9; cdr3_length: 15; d_call: -; cdr3_nt: TGTGCCAGCAGCCCCGGGACATCGGGCACAGATACGCAGTATTTT; cdr3_aa: CASSPGTSGTDTQYF
clone_size: once; j_call: TRBJ2-7; v_call: TRBV9; cdr3_length: 15; d_call: TRBD2; cdr3_nt: TGTGCCAGCAGCGTGGCCGGGACTAGTGGCTACGAGCAGTACTTC; cdr3_aa: CASSVAGTSGYEQYF
clone_size: -; j_call: TRBJ1-2; v_call: TRBV28; cdr3_length: 15; d_call: -; cdr3_nt: TGTGCCAGCAGTTTATATGCCCTCTCAGGGAATGGCTACACCTTC; cdr3_aa: CASSLYALSGNGYTF
clone_size: -; j_call: TRBJ2-6; v_call: TRBV7-6; cdr3_length: 17; d_call: TRBD1; cdr3_nt: TGTGCCAGCAGCCCGCGACAGGGTAGATCTGGGGCCAACGTCCTGACTTTC; cdr3_aa: CASSPRQGRSGANVLTF
clone_size: few; j_call: TRBJ1-1; v_call: TRBV28; cdr3_length: 15; d_call: -; cdr3_nt: -; cdr3_aa: CASSSSTGPGNEAFF
clone_size: -; j_call: TRBJ2-7; v_call: TRBV7-9; cdr3_length: 15; d_call: -; cdr3_nt: TGTGCCAGCAGCCAGACAGTTCGCCCAACCTACGAGCAGTACTTC; cdr3_aa: CASSQTVRPTYEQYF
clone_size: -; j_call: TRBJ1-1; v_call: TRBV30; cdr3_length: 13; d_call: -; cdr3_nt: TGTGCCTGGAGTCACGGGGGAGGCACTGAAGCTTTCTTT; cdr3_aa: CAWSHGGGTEAFF
clone_size: few; j_call: TRBJ1-3; v_call: TRBV2; cdr3_length: 16; d_call: -; cdr3_nt: TGTGCCAGCAGTGAACATCAGGGGAGCTCTGGAAACACCATATATTTT; cdr3_aa: CASSEHQGSSGNTIYF
clone_size: -; j_call: TRBJ2-5; v_call: TRBV5-1; cdr3_length: 14; d_call: TRBD2; cdr3_nt: TGCGCCAGCAGCTTGAGGCGGGAGTATGAGACCCAGTACTTC; cdr3_aa: CASSLRREYETQYF
clone_size: -; j_call: TRBJ2-3; v_call: TRBV6-1; cdr3_length: 15; d_call: TRBD2; cdr3_nt: TGTGCCAGCATAGGAAGCGGGAGGCGCACAGATACGCAGTATTTT; cdr3_aa: CASIGSGRRTDTQYF
clone_size: -; j_call: TRBJ1-3; v_call: TRBV10-2; cdr3_length: 14; d_call: -; cdr3_nt: TGCGCCAGCAGGACGGGGGAGCCTGGAAACACCATATATTTT; cdr3_aa: CASRTGEPGNTIYF
clone_size: few; j_call: TRBJ1-1; v_call: TRBV4-2; cdr3_length: 14; d_call: -; cdr3_nt: TGTGCCAGCAGCCAAGGGGAGGGGACCAATGAAGCTTTCTTT; cdr3_aa: CASSQGEGTNEAFF
clone_size: -; j_call: TRBJ2-7; v_call: TRBV18; cdr3_length: 14; d_call: -; cdr3_nt: TGTGCCAGCTCAGCAACATGGAGCTCCTACGAGCAGTACTTC; cdr3_aa: CASSATWSSYEQYF
clone_size: -; j_call: TRBJ1-4; v_call: TRBV4-1; cdr3_length: 16; d_call: -; cdr3_nt: TGCGCCAGCAGCCCCGGGACATTGGACCTTAATGAAAAACTGTTTTTT; cdr3_aa: CASSPGTLDLNEKLFF
clone_size: -; j_call: TRBJ1-3; v_call: TRBV4-1; cdr3_length: 17; d_call: -; cdr3_nt: TGCGCCAGCAGCCAACAAAGGGACACGGGCTCTGGAAACACCATATATTTT; cdr3_aa: CASSQQRDTGSGNTIYF
clone_size: -; j_call: TRBJ2-1; v_call: TRBV5-4; cdr3_length: 14; d_call: TRBD1; cdr3_nt: TGTGCCAGCAGCAGGGGACAGGTTAATCATGAGCAGTTCTTC; cdr3_aa: CASSRGQVNHEQFF
clone_size: -; j_call: TRBJ2-7; v_call: TRBV4-1; cdr3_length: 19; d_call: TRBD1; cdr3_nt: TGCGCCAGCAGCCAAATGACATTCCTCCGGGACAGTCCCCTTTACGAGCAGTACTTC; cdr3_aa: CASSQMTFLRDSPLYEQYF
clone_size: few; j_call: TRBJ2-3; v_call: TRBV7-2; cdr3_length: 15; d_call: -; cdr3_nt: TGTGCCAGCAGCTTCGCCCCGGGAAGCACAGATACGCAGTATTTT; cdr3_aa: CASSFAPGSTDTQYF
clone_size: few; j_call: TRBJ1-1; v_call: TRBV4-2; cdr3_length: 13; d_call: -; cdr3_nt: TGTGCCAGCAGCCTAGGGGCGAACACTGAAGCTTTCTTT; cdr3_aa: CASSLGANTEAFF
clone_size: -; j_call: TRBJ1-1; v_call: TRBV7-9; cdr3_length: 14; d_call: TRBD1; cdr3_nt: TGTGCCAGCAGCTCCCAGACAGGGGGCACTGAAGCTTTCTTT; cdr3_aa: CASSSQTGGTEAFF
clone_size: few; j_call: TRBJ2-5; v_call: TRBV7-6; cdr3_length: 14; d_call: -; cdr3_nt: TGTGCCAGCAGCTTAGGGGCAGGGGAAGAGACCCAGTACTTC; cdr3_aa: CASSLGAGEETQYF
clone_size: -; j_call: TRBJ2-3; v_call: TRBV4-3; cdr3_length: 16; d_call: -; cdr3_nt: TGCGCCAGCAGCCAAGGTGGGCGGGGGCGCACAGATACGCAGTATTTT; cdr3_aa: CASSQGGRGRTDTQYF
clone_size: few; j_call: TRBJ2-7; v_call: TRBV19; cdr3_length: 14; d_call: -; cdr3_nt: TGTGCCAGTAGTCGGTCCGGGGAGAACTACGAGCAGTACTTC; cdr3_aa: CASSRSGENYEQYF
clone_size: -; j_call: TRBJ1-1; v_call: TRBV6-5; cdr3_length: 13; d_call: -; cdr3_nt: TGTGCCAGCAGGGGTACAGAGAACACTGAAGCTTTCTTT; cdr3_aa: CASRGTENTEAFF
clone_size: -; j_call: TRBJ1-1; v_call: TRBV25-1; cdr3_length: 15; d_call: -; cdr3_nt: TGTGCCAGCACCTCCCCGGGAGTCACGAACACTGAAGCTTTCTTT; cdr3_aa: CASTSPGVTNTEAFF